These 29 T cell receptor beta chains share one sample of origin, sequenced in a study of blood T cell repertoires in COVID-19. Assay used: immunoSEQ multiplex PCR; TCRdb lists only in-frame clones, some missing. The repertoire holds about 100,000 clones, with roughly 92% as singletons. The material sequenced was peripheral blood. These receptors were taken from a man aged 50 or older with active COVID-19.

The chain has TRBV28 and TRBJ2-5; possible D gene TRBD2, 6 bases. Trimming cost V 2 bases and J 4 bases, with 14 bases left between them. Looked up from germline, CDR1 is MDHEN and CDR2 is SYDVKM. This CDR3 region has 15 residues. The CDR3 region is CASSLSGPGGETQYF. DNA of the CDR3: TGTGCCAGCAGTTTAAGCGGGCCCGGGGGAGAGACCCAGTACTTC.

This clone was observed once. The CDR3 DNA reads as TGTGCCTGGAGTGGGGGCGGGAGGGCCCCAGATGAGCAGTTCTTC. It yields the protein CAWSGGGRAPDEQFF. V gene TRBV30 combines with J gene TRBJ2-1, with TRBD2 matching 9 bases. From germline, CDR1 is GTSNPN and CDR2 SVGIG (reference sequence). The CDR3 runs 15 residues. The V segment lost 1 base and the J segment 8 bases; nucleotides outside the gene matches: 9.

CDR3 sequence reads: CASIWAGNNYEQYF. CDR3 DNA sequence: TGTGCCAGCATTTGGGCAGGGAATAACTACGAGCAGTACTTC. The V call is TRBV2, the J call TRBJ2-7; maybe TRBD1 (5 bases). CDR1 is SNHLY, CDR2 FYNNEI, per germline. The CDR3 contains 14 residues. V was trimmed by 7 bases and J by 3 bases, leaving 16 bases between them.

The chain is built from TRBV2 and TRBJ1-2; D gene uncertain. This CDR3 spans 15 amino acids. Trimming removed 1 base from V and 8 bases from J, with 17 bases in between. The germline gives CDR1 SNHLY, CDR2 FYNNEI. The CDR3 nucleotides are TGTGCCAGCAGTGAAGGGAGGAGGCAGTTGTTCGGCTACACCTTC. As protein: CASSEGRRQLFGYTF.

This CDR3 is CASSLMTTGYLLSYTF. The CDR3 DNA follows: TGTGCCAGCAGCCTCATGACGACAGGTTATTTGCTTAGCTACACCTTC. The genes are TRBV7-8 and TRBJ1-2; D is perhaps TRBD1 (6 bases). The CDR3 sequence is 16 residues long. V lost 5 bases to trimming and J lost 9 bases, with 25 bases between them. Germline V CDR1 and CDR2: SGHVS, FQNEAQ.

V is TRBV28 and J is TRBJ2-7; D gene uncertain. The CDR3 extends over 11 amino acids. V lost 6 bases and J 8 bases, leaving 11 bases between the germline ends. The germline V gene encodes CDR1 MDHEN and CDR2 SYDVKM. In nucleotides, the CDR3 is TGTGCCAGCAGCTCACTCCGCCAGCAGTACTTC. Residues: CASSSLRQQYF.

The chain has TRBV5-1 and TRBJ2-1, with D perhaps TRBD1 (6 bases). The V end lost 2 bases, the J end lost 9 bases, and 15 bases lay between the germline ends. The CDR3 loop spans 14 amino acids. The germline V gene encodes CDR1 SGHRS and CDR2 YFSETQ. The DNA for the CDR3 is TGCGCCAGCAGCTTACCCCCGGGACAAAGTGAGCAGTTCTTC. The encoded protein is CASSLPPGQSEQFF.

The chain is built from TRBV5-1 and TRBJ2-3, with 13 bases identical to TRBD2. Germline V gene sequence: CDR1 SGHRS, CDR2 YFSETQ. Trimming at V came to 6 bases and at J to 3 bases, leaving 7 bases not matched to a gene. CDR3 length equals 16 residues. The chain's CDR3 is CASKPGLAGTTDTQYF. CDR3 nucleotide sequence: TGCGCCAGCAAACCGGGACTAGCGGGAACAACAGATACGCAGTATTTT.

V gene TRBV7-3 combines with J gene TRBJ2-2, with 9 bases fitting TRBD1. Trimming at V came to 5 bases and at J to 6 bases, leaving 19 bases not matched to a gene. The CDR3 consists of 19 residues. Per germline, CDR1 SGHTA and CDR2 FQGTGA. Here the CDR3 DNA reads TGTGCCAGCAGCCCGATCGGGACAGGGCGACCTCGACGGTCCGGGGAGCTGTTTTTT. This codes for CASSPIGTGRPRRSGELFF.

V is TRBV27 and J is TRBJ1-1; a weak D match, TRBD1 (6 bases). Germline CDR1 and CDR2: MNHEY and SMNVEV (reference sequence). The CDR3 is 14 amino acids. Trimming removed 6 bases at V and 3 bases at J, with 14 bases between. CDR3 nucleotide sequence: TGTGCCAGCAGAAAACAGGGTCCTGACACTGAAGCTTTCTTT. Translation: CASRKQGPDTEAFF.

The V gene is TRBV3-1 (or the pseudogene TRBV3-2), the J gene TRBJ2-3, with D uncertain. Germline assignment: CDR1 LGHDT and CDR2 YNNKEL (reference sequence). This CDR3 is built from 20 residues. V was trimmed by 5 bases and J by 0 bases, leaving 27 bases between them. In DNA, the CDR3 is TGTGCCAGCAGCTCCCGCCTGATGGCGGCCAGCCACTCTAGCACAGATACGCAGTATTTT. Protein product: CASSSRLMAASHSSTDTQYF.

The CDR3 nucleotides are TGTGCCAGCTCACCGTCAGGGATTACAGATACGCAGTATTTT. It codes for CASSPSGITDTQYF. The V gene is TRBV18, the J gene TRBJ2-3; maybe TRBD1 (5 bases). This CDR3 comprises 14 residues. From germline, CDR1 is KGHSH and CDR2 LQKENI. Trimming pared 3 bases from V and 3 bases from J, leaving 10 bases between. The whole variable domain, remainder taken from reference TRBV18 and TRBJ2-3, is NAGVMQNPRHLVRRRGQEARLRCSPMKGHSHVYWYRQLPEEGLKFMVYLQKENIIDESGMPKERFSAEFPKEGPSILRIQQVVRGDSAAYFCASSPSGITDTQYFGPGTRLTVL.

The DNA for the CDR3 is TGCACCAGCAGCCAAGAGGGGGAGGGGGGCACTGAAGCTTTCTTT. Translated, it gives CTSSQEGEGGTEAFF. J is TRBJ1-1 and V is TRBV1. TRBV1 is labeled a pseudogene. CDR3 size: 15 residues.

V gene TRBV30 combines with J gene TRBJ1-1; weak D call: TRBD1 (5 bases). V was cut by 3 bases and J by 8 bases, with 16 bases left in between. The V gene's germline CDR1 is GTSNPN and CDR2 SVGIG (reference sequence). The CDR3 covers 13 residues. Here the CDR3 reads CAWRGSGYAEAFF. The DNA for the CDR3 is TGTGCCTGGAGGGGGTCAGGGTACGCGGAAGCTTTCTTT.

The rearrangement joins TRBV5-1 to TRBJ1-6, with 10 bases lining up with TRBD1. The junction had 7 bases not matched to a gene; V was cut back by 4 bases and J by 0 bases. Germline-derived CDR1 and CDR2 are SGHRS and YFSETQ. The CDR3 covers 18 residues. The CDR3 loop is CASSVGQGQSSYNSPLHF. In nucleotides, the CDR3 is TGCGCCAGCAGCGTGGGACAGGGGCAGAGCTCCTATAATTCACCCCTCCACTTT.

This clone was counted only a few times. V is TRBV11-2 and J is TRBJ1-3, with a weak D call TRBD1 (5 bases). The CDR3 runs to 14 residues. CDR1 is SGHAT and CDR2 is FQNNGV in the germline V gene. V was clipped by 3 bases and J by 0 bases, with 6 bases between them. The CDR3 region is CASSFRDSGNTIYF. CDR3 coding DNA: TGTGCCAGCAGCTTCAGGGACTCTGGAAACACCATATATTTT.

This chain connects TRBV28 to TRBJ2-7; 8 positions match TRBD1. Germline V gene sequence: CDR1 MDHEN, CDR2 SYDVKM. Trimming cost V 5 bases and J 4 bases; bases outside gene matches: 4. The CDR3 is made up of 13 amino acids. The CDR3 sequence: CASSRQGRYEQYF. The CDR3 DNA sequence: TGTGCCAGCAGTCGACAGGGGCGGTACGAGCAGTACTTC.

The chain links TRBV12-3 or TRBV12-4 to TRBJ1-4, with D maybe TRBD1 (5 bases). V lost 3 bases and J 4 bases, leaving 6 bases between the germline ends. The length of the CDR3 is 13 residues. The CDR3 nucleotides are TGTGCCAGCAGTTTTAGGGGTAATGAAAAACTGTTTTTT. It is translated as CASSFRGNEKLFF.

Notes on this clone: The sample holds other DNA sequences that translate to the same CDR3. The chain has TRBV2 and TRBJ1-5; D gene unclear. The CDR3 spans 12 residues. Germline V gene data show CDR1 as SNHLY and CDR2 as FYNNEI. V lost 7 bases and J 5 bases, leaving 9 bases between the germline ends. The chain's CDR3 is CASNRVDQPQHF. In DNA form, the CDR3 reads TGTGCCAGCAACAGAGTAGATCAGCCCCAGCATTTT. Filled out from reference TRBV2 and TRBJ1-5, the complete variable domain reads EPEVTQTPSHQVTQMGQEVILRCVPISNHLYFYWYRQILGQKVEFLVSFYNNEISEKSEIFDDQFSVERPDGSNFTLKIRSTKLEDSAMYFCASNRVDQPQHFGDGTRLSIL.

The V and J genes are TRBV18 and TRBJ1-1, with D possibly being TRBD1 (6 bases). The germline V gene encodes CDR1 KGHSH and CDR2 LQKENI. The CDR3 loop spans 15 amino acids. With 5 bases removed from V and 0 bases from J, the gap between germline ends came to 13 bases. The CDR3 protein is CASSESGQMNTEAFF. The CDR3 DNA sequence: TGTGCCAGCTCAGAATCGGGACAAATGAACACTGAAGCTTTCTTT.

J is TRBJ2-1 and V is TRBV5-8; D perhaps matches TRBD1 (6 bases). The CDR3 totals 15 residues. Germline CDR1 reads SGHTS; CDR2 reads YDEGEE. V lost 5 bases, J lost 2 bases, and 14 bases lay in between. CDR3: CASSYQGPAYNEQFF. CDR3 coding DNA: TGTGCCAGCAGTTACCAGGGGCCAGCCTACAATGAGCAGTTCTTC.

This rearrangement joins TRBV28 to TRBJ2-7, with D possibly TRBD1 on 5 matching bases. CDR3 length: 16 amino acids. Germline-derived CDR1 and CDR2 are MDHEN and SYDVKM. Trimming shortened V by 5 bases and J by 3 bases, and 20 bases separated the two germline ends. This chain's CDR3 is CASSVTAAPRVYEQYF. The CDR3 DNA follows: TGTGCCAGCAGTGTAACCGCCGCCCCCAGGGTCTACGAGCAGTACTTC.

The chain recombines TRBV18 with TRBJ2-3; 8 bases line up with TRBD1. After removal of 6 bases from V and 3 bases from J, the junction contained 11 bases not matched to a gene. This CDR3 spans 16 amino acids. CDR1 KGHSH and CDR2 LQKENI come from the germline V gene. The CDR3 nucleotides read TGTGCCAGCTCCGAACAAAGGACAGGGCGAACAGATACGCAGTATTTT. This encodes CASSEQRTGRTDTQYF.

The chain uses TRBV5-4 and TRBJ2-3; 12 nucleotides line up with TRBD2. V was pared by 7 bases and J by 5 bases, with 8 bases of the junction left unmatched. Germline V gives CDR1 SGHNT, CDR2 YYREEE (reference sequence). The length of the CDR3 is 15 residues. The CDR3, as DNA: TGTGCCAGCCAGACTAGCGGGGGAGCAAGAGATACGCAGTATTTT. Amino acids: CASQTSGGARDTQYF.

CDR3 amino acids: CASSPLRAPNTGELFF. CDR3 nucleotide sequence: TGTGCCAGCAGTCCTCTGAGGGCCCCGAACACCGGGGAGCTGTTTTTT. The chain joins TRBV6-6 to TRBJ2-2; D may be TRBD2 (5 bases). The CDR3 is 16 residues long. Germline V lookup: CDR1 MNHNY, CDR2 SVGAGI (reference sequence). Trimming pared 5 bases from V and 0 bases from J, leaving 13 bases between.

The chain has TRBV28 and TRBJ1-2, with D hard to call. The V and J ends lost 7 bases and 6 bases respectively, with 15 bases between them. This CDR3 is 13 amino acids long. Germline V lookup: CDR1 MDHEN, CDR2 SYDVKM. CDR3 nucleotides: TGTGCCAGCAATCTTGGGGAGGCGGATGGCTACACCTTC. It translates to CASNLGEADGYTF.

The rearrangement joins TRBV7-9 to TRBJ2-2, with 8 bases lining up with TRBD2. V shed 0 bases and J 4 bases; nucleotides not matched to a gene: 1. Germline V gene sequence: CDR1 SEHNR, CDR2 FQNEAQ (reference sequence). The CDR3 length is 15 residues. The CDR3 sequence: CASSLASGTTGELFF. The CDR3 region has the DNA TGTGCCAGCAGCTTAGCTAGCGGGACCACCGGGGAGCTGTTTTTT.

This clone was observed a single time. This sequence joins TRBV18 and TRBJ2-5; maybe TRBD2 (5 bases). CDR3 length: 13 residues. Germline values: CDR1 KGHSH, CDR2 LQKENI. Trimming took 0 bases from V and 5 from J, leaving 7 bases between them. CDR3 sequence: CASSPPGGETQYF. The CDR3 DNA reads TGTGCCAGCTCACCACCCGGAGGCGAGACCCAGTACTTC.

Here the CDR3 reads CASSLNPAGDHTGELFF. CDR3 DNA sequence: TGTGCCAGCAGCTTAAATCCAGCGGGAGACCACACCGGGGAGCTGTTTTTT. The chain uses TRBV7-3 and TRBJ2-2; 8 bases line up with TRBD2. Unmatched junction bases numbered 7, after V lost 1 base and J lost 3 bases. CDR1 is SGHTA, CDR2 FQGTGA, per germline. The CDR3 totals 17 residues.